This TCR beta chain was sequenced for a study of cytomegalovirus exposure and HLA in healthy donors. Study in general: In a previous analysis, around 120 million unique TCR beta sequences were found from about 179 million T cells.

Trimming shortened V by 6 bases and J by 3 bases, and 9 bases separated the two germline ends. This CDR3 comprises 13 residues. Germline lookup yields CDR1 KGHSH and CDR2 LQKENI. This clone appeared a single time. This CDR3 is also generated by other DNA sequences in the sample. The PCR used 60 Vbeta and 13 Jbeta primers. The method was immunoSEQ multiplex PCR; TCRdb's version includes in-frame clones alone and lacks a portion of them. The table includes roughly 160,000 clones, roughly 80% detected once. Sequencing was performed on PBMCs. The sequence came from a man in his forties or fifties in good health and CMV-seropositive. This sequence joins TRBV18 and TRBJ1-5; perhaps TRBD1 as D (6 bases). The CDR3 DNA reads TGTGCCAGCTCGCAGGGGCTCAATCAGCCCCAGCATTTT. Protein sequence: CASSQGLNQPQHF.